This is a list of T cell receptor beta chains from one sample in a study of cytomegalovirus exposure and HLA in healthy donors. Using immunoSEQ multiplex PCR, the repertoire was profiled, and TCRdb retains in-frame clones only, with some absent. The sample comprises 100,000 to 150,000 clones, under 85% of which are singletons, and 3.5% to 5% rests with the top ten. Sequencing was done on a sample of PBMCs. Receptors were obtained from a woman aged 45-65 years in good health and CMV-seropositive. The CDR3 runs from the conserved cysteine through the conserved F or W. The D gene is left open where the match is weak. Some rows mark clone size as missing; the rest say once, few, many or name a class of expanded clone.

j_call v_call clone_size d_call cdr3_aa cdr3_nt
TRBJ1-6 TRBV5-4 few TRBD1 CASSPKGAGNSPLHF TGTGCCAGCAGCCCTAAGGGGGCAGGGAATTCACCCCTCCACTTT
TRBJ2-2 TRBV25-1 few TRBD2 CATQRGGSGELFF TGTGCCACCCAGCGGGGGGGCTCCGGGGAGCTGTTTTTT
TRBJ2-7 TRBV27 . . CASSRGDGPLEQYF TGTGCCAGCAGTAGGGGCGACGGGCCACTCGAGCAGTACTTC
TRBJ2-7 TRBV5-1 . . CASSVWSGLGQYF TGCGCCAGCAGCGTGTGGTCTGGGCTTGGGCAGTACTTC
TRBJ2-3 TRBV5-1 . TRBD2 CASSLDGGGAIDTQYF TGCGCCAGCAGCTTGGACGGCGGGGGGGCCATAGATACGCAGTATTTT
TRBJ1-5 TRBV6-5 . . CASSRQPYSNQPQHF TGTGCCAGCAGTCGACAGCCCTATAGCAATCAGCCCCAGCATTTT
TRBJ2-7 TRBV30 . . CAWRVAFSYEQYF TGTGCCTGGAGGGTAGCGTTCTCCTACGAGCAGTACTTC
TRBJ2-4 TRBV11-2 . TRBD2 CASSLGLAGAAKNIQYF TGTGCCAGCAGCTTGGGACTAGCGGGGGCCGCCAAAAACATTCAGTACTTC
TRBJ2-5 TRBV14 once TRBD1 CASSRDGTAERPQYF TGTGCCAGCAGCCGAGACGGGACAGCTGAGAGACCCCAGTACTTC
TRBJ1-2 TRBV18 . . CASSPPSVQRAGAYGYTF TGTGCCAGCTCACCACCGTCCGTACAACGCGCGGGAGCCTATGGCTACACCTTC
TRBJ1-1 TRBV6-1 . . CASSTVPMNTEAFF TGTGCCAGCAGTACAGTTCCCATGAACACTGAAGCTTTCTTT
TRBJ2-3 TRBV16 . TRBD1 CASSQRGPRDTQYF TGTGCCAGCAGCCAAAGGGGGCCCCGCGATACGCAGTATTTT
TRBJ1-1 TRBV7-9 . TRBD1 CSGYQGAYTEAFF TGTTCCGGCTACCAGGGGGCTTACACTGAAGCTTTCTTT
TRBJ2-7 TRBV27 . . CASSPYRGGRGYEQYF TGTGCCAGCAGCCCATATCGGGGAGGTAGGGGTTACGAGCAGTACTTC
TRBJ2-7 TRBV10-3 few . CAISEDDRPRQYF TGTGCCATCAGTGAGGATGACAGGCCCCGGCAGTACTTC
TRBJ1-6 TRBV27 . . CASSSDSRASPLHF TGTGCCAGCAGTTCCGACAGCCGAGCTTCACCCCTCCACTTT
TRBJ1-6 TRBV6-6 . . CASSISGDLLHF TGTGCCAGCAGTATCTCAGGGGATCTCCTCCACTTT
TRBJ2-1 TRBV9 . . CASSVAGVSYNEQFF TGTGCCAGCAGCGTAGCGGGGGTCTCCTACAATGAGCAGTTCTTC
TRBJ2-1 TRBV28 . TRBD2 CASSRLAGGLGEQFF TGTGCCAGCAGCCGGCTAGCGGGGGGACTGGGAGAGCAGTTCTTC
TRBJ2-7 TRBV4-1 . TRBD2 CASSPELRGAYEQYF TGCGCCAGCAGCCCAGAGCTCCGGGGGGCCTACGAGCAGTACTTC
TRBJ1-2 TRBV7-9 . TRBD1 CSSSPRDRSNYGYTF TGTTCCAGCAGCCCCAGGGACAGGAGTAACTATGGCTACACCTTC
TRBJ1-2 TRBV25-1 . TRBD1 CASTPGQGYGYTF TGTGCCAGCACCCCGGGACAGGGGTACGGCTACACCTTC
TRBJ2-1 TRBV9 . TRBD2 CASSPSSGGAYNEQFF TGTGCCAGCAGCCCATCTAGCGGGGGGGCGTACAATGAGCAGTTCTTC
TRBJ2-1 TRBV2 . TRBD2 CASVWDYSTNEQFF TGTGCCAGCGTTTGGGACTATTCGACTAATGAGCAGTTCTTC
TRBJ2-3 TRBV9 once TRBD1 CASSPGTGLTDTQYF TGTGCCAGCAGCCCCGGGACAGGGCTCACAGATACGCAGTATTTT
TRBJ1-1 TRBV5-4 . . CASSHEPHTEAFF TGTGCCAGCAGCCACGAGCCGCACACTGAAGCTTTCTTT
TRBJ2-7 TRBV5-5 . . CASSLALYEQYF TGTGCCAGCAGCTTGGCCCTCTACGAGCAGTACTTC
TRBJ2-7 TRBV7-3 . TRBD1 CASSLTPRTGVLKGEQYF TGTGCCAGCAGCTTAACTCCCAGGACAGGGGTTCTAAAGGGCGAGCAGTACTTC